The 4 T cell receptor beta chains below come from one sample, sequenced in a study of T cell repertoires in cytomegalovirus infection (dated by TCRdb to about 2019). TCRdb lists the instrument as Illumina HiSeq 1500. TCRdb trimmed public reads at Q25 via fastp, called clones via MiXCR and kept in-frame beta chains. Identical CDR3 proteins give one entry, which carries the most common genes and DNA. For this sample the table gives over 250,000 distinct CDR3 sequences, of which less than 25% were detected only once. Approximately 19% of the sample is taken by the ten largest. The label giving this sample's treatment or condition can be read as: in vitro stimulation with specific CMV peptide epitopes to enrich CMV-specific T cells. The antigens of these receptors remain unknown. The material was cultured PBMCs, obtained from culture after CMV antigen stimulation. The source is a human donor in good health (CMV status not recorded). Some clones in this sample may be carry-over from other donors' samples.

This clonotype came up a few times. The chain recombines TRBV4-3 with TRBJ1-4; 7 nucleotides align to TRBD1. The germline V gene has CDR1 LGHNA and CDR2 YSLEER. The CDR3 is 16 amino acids. V lost 1 base to trimming and J lost 4 bases; unmatched junction nucleotides: 6. The CDR3 protein is CASSQARQGVNEKLFF. The CDR3 DNA reads as TGCGCCAGCAGCCAAGCAAGACAGGGAGTTAATGAAAAACTGTTTTTT.

This clonotype occurred many times. The chain combines TRBV7-2 with TRBJ1-5; D gene uncertain. CDR3 length: 14 residues. V lost 10 bases and J 3 bases, leaving 16 bases between the germline ends. Germline V gene lookup returns CDR1 SGHTA and CDR2 FQGNSA. The CDR3 here is CATQAGPNNQPQHF. CDR3 sequence (DNA): TGTGCCACCCAGGCTGGACCCAACAATCAGCCCCAGCATTTT. The complete variable domain, with remaining parts taken from reference TRBV7-2 and TRBJ1-5, reads GAGVSQSPSNKVTEKGKDVELRCDPISGHTALYWYRQSLGQGLEFLIYFQGNSAPDKSGLPSDRFSAERTGGSVSTLTIQRTQQEDSAVYLCATQAGPNNQPQHFGDGTRLSIL.

V is TRBV6-2 or TRBV6-3 and J is TRBJ2-2, with 7 bases matching TRBD1. Germline V lookup: CDR1 MNHEY, CDR2 SVGEGT. The ends lost 10 bases at V and 1 base at J; junction bases unmatched: 18. This CDR3 has 18 amino acids. CDR3 region: CAISPGQTSIQNTGELFF. CDR3 sequence (DNA): TGTGCCATCTCACCGGGACAGACTTCCATTCAGAACACCGGGGAGCTGTTTTTT.

The rearrangement links TRBV18 to TRBJ1-4; unclear D gene. The CDR3 runs to 16 residues. Germline-derived CDR1 and CDR2 are KGHSH and LQKENI. V was pared by 4 bases and J by 0 bases, with 12 bases between. The CDR3 loop is CASSLVRPATNEKLFF. The CDR3 DNA is TGTGCCAGCTCACTTGTCCGGCCTGCAACTAATGAAAAACTGTTTTTT. Combining the CDR3 with reference TRBV18 and TRBJ1-4 gives the whole variable domain NAGVMQNPRHLVRRRGQEARLRCSPMKGHSHVYWYRQLPEEGLKFMVYLQKENIIDESGMPKERFSAEFPKEGPSILRIQQVVRGDSAAYFCASSLVRPATNEKLFFGSGTQLSVL.